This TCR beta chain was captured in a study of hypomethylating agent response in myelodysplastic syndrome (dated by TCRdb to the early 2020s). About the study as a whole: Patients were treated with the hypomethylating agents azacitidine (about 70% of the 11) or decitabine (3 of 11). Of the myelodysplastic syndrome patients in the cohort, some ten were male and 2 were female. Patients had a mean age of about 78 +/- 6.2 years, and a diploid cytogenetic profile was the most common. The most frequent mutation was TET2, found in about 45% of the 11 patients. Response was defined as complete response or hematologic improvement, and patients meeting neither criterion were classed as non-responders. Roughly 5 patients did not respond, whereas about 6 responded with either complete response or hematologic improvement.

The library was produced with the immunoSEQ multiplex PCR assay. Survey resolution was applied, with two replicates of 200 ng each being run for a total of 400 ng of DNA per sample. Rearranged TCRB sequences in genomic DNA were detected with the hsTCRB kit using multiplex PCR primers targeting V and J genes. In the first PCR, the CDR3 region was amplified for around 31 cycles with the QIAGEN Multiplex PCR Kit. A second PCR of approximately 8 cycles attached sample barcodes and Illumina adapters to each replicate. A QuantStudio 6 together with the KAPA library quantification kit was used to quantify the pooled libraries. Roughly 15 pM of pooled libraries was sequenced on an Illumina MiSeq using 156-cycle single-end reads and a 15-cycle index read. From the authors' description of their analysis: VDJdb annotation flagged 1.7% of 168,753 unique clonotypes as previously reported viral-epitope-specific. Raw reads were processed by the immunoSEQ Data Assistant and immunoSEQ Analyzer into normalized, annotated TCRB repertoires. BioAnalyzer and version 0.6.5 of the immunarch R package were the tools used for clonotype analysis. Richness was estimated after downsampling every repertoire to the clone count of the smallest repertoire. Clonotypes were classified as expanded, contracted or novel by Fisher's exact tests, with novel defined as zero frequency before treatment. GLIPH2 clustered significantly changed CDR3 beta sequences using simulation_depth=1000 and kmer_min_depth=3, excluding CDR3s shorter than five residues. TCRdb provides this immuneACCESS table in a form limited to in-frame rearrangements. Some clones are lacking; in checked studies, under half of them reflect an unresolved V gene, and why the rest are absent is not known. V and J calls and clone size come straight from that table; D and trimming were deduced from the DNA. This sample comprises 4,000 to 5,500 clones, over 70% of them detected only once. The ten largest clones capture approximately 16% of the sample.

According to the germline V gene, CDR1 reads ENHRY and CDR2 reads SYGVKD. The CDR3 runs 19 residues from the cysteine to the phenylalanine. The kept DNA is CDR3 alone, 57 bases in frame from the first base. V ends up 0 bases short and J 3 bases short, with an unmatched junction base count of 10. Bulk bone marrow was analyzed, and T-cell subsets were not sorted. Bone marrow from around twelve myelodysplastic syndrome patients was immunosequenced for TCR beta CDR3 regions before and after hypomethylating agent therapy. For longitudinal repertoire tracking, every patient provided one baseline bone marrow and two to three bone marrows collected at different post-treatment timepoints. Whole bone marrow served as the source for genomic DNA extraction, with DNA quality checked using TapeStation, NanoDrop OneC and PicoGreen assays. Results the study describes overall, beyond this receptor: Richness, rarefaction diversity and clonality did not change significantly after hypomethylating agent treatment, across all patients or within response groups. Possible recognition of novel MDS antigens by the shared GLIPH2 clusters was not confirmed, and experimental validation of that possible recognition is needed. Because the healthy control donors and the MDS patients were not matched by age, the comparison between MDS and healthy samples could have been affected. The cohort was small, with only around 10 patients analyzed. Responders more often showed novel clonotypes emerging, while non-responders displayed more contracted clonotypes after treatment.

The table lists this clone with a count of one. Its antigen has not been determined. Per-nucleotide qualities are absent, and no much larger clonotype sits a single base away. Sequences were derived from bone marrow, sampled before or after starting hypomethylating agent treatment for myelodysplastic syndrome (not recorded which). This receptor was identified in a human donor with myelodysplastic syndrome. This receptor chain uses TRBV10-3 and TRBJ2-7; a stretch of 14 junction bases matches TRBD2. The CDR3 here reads CAISESTQGTSGGRYEQYF. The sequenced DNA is TGTGCCATCAGTGAGTCGACTCAGGGGACTAGCGGGGGCCGCTACGAGCAGTACTTC.